These T cell receptor beta chains were read from a single sample in a study of blood T cell repertoires in COVID-19. Clones were sequenced by immunoSEQ multiplex PCR, and TCRdb holds only the in-frame ones, with some missing. The sample shows 250,000 or so clones, 88% of them seen only once. The sample taken for sequencing was peripheral blood. All receptors come from a woman aged 60 to 75 with acute or convalescent COVID-19. Each CDR3 is given without its conserved first and last residue.

j_call v_call cdr3_length cdr3_aa
TRBJ2-2 TRBV7-9 16 ASSFRPTGRSLAGELF
TRBJ1-1 TRBV10-3 14 AISELSGWGHTEAF
TRBJ2-3 TRBV3-1/TRBV3-2 13 ASSRQTSSTDTQY
TRBJ1-6 TRBV30 12 AWSLDRGQLPLH
TRBJ1-6 TRBV3-1/TRBV3-2 13 ASSQGGSYNSPLH
TRBJ1-2 TRBV7-3 11 ASGNLRAEGYT
TRBJ2-7 TRBV16 10 ASSRQGYEQY
TRBJ1-5 TRBV10-3 12 AISVTDSNQPQH
TRBJ1-5 TRBV10-2 11 ASSGLGGQPQH
TRBJ1-5 TRBV2 12 ASSLEQGGQPQH
TRBJ1-4 TRBV3-1/TRBV3-2 15 ASSLRQGIPTNEKLF
TRBJ2-7 TRBV18 11 ASSPGAQYEQY
TRBJ2-1 TRBV3-1/TRBV3-2 13 ASSQVAGPRGEQF
TRBJ2-2 TRBV7-9 13 ASSFGTGTTGELF
TRBJ1-1 TRBV6-5 11 ASSPITGTEAF
TRBJ2-5 TRBV6-5 14 ASSYEAGPPGGTQY
TRBJ2-7 TRBV2 10 ASKEGVYEQY
TRBJ2-3 TRBV10-2 15 ASSYSSGGDLTDTQY
TRBJ2-7 TRBV7-7 11 ASSVSYSYEQY
TRBJ1-1 TRBV18 11 ASSIQGNTEAF
TRBJ1-5 TRBV24-1 10 ATSEGQAAQH
TRBJ2-3 TRBV29-1 12 SLIGTGVTDTQY
TRBJ1-1 TRBV5-1 12 ASSLEGANTEAF
TRBJ2-1 TRBV24-1 10 ATSDFSDEQF
TRBJ1-1 TRBV28 11 ASSLDKNTEAF
TRBJ1-1 TRBV20-1 9 SALDYTEAF
TRBJ2-3 TRBV18 14 ASSPGDLHLGDTQY
TRBJ2-3 TRBV5-1 16 ASSPGLAGAGGTDTQY
TRBJ2-5 TRBV6-9 11 ASIDRFGGTQY
TRBJ1-4 TRBV30 10 AWSPQEGLLF
TRBJ1-5 TRBV20-1 11 SATDRNNQPQH
TRBJ1-5 TRBV4-3 13 ASSQDSISNQPQH
TRBJ2-3 TRBV7-9 15 ASSLAGGSARLDTQY
TRBJ2-1 TRBV7-8 14 ASSFTTLRSNNEQF
TRBJ1-2 TRBV9 11 ASSVELNYGYT
TRBJ1-3 TRBV19 10 ASTIGGNTIY
TRBJ2-2 TRBV5-1 12 ASNLAGATGELF